The 21 T cell receptor beta chains reported below all come from one sample, sequenced in a study of blood T cell repertoires in COVID-19. Repertoires were generated with immunoSEQ multiplex PCR, while TCRdb's copy carries only in-frame clones and drops some. Of around 270,000 clones listed, approximately 86% are singletons. Sequenced material: peripheral blood. The receptors stem from a man younger than 40 with active or convalescent COVID-19.

This rearrangement joins TRBV14 to TRBJ1-2; D unclear. Trimming left V 0 bases short and J 6 bases short, with 14 bases between. Germline lookup yields CDR1 SGHDN and CDR2 FVKESK. The CDR3 length is 15 residues. This chain's CDR3 is CASSQDKSRYHGYTF. Written as DNA, the CDR3 is TGTGCCAGCAGCCAAGATAAATCCAGGTACCATGGCTACACCTTC.

The chain employs TRBV2 and TRBJ2-2; TRBD2 agrees at 11 bases. The CDR3 has 16 residues. Germline trimming cut 7 bases from V and 4 bases from J; bases unmatched to any gene: 8. The germline CDR1 and CDR2 sequences are SNHLY and FYNNEI. CDR3 nucleotide sequence: TGTGCCAGCAACCTAGCGGGGGGCCGTGGCACCGGGGAGCTGTTTTTT. It is translated as CASNLAGGRGTGELFF.

The chain joins TRBV4-3 to TRBJ2-3; TRBD2 is a possible D gene (7 bases). The V end lost 0 bases, the J end lost 2 bases, and 15 bases lay between the germline ends. Germline values: CDR1 LGHNA, CDR2 YSLEER. The CDR3 covers 17 residues. CDR3 sequence: CASSQDARGGPTDTQYF. CDR3 in DNA: TGCGCCAGCAGCCAAGACGCGAGGGGGGGCCCCACAGATACGCAGTATTTT.

CDR3 in DNA: TGTGCCAGCAGTGAAGCTCGGACTAGCGGGGGGTGGGCGGTAGACACCCAGTACTTC. Translated: CASSEARTSGGWAVDTQYF. V is TRBV2 and J is TRBJ2-5; 14 nucleotides agree with TRBD2. CDR1 and CDR2 from the germline V gene are SNHLY and FYNNEI. V was clipped by 0 bases and J by 8 bases; unmatched bases: 14. This CDR3 has 19 residues.

The CDR3 sequence: CASSTQGMNTEAFF. The CDR3 DNA sequence: TGTGCCAGCAGTACACAGGGGATGAACACTGAAGCTTTCTTT. This chain joins TRBV6-2 or TRBV6-3 and TRBJ1-1; 7 positions agree with TRBD1. V lost 5 bases, J lost 0 bases, and 3 bases stayed unmatched. The CDR3 runs to 14 residues. Germline CDR1 and CDR2: MNHEY and SVGEGT.

This chain joins TRBV4-1 and TRBJ2-1; tentatively, D is TRBD2 (5 bases). Germline assignment: CDR1 MGHRA and CDR2 YSYEKL. Trimming stripped 1 base from V and 9 bases from J, with 10 bases between. This CDR3 is 13 amino acids long. CDR3 loop: CASSQGSGSEQFF. CDR3 sequence (DNA): TGCGCCAGCAGCCAAGGGTCGGGGAGTGAGCAGTTCTTC.

The V call is TRBV9, the J call TRBJ1-2; 9 nucleotides align to TRBD1. The trim removed 3 bases at V and 3 bases at J, leaving 9 bases unmatched. The CDR3 loop spans 16 amino acids. Germline CDR1 SGDLS, CDR2 YYNGEE. In nucleotides, the CDR3 is TGTGCCAGCAGCGACCCATGGACAGGGGAAGACTATGGCTACACCTTC. This gives the protein CASSDPWTGEDYGYTF.

The chain couples TRBV29-1 to TRBJ2-7; 12 nucleotides align to TRBD2. The CDR3 is made up of 13 amino acids. With 4 bases clipped from V and 4 bases from J, the junction kept 2 bases outside the gene matches. Germline V lookup: CDR1 SQVTM, CDR2 ANQGSEA. The CDR3 DNA reads TGCAGCGTTGTCGGGACTAGCGGGTACGAGCAGTACTTC. Encoded protein: CSVVGTSGYEQYF.

CDR3: CASSGANTGELFF. CDR3 in DNA: TGTGCCAGCAGTGGAGCGAACACCGGGGAGCTGTTTTTT. The chain uses TRBV12-3 or TRBV12-4 and TRBJ2-2; D gene unclear. The CDR3 is made up of 13 amino acids. The V end lost 5 bases, the J end lost 0 bases, and 4 bases lay between the germline ends.

Comment on this clone: The same CDR3 can be traced to other DNA sequences in this sample. The chain combines TRBV27 with TRBJ1-4; TRBD1 matches 9 bases. Germline V gene sequence: CDR1 MNHEY, CDR2 SMNVEV (reference sequence). CDR3 length: 14 residues. Losses at the gene ends were 6 bases for V and 8 bases for J; bases not matched to a gene: 7. DNA of the CDR3: TGTGCCAGCAGCAGGACAGGGGTAGGCGAAAAACTGTTTTTT. It is translated as CASSRTGVGEKLFF.

The J gene is TRBJ2-2, the V gene TRBV27, with 8 bases identical to TRBD2. The CDR3 totals 17 residues. CDR1 is MNHEY and CDR2 is SMNVEV in the germline V gene (reference sequence). The junction had 13 bases not matched to a gene; V was cut back by 8 bases and J by 2 bases. CDR3 amino acids: CASSWGAGGTNTGELFF. For the CDR3, the DNA is TGTGCCAGCTCCTGGGGGGCGGGGGGAACTAACACCGGGGAGCTGTTTTTT.

The rearrangement links TRBV7-3 to TRBJ2-3; weak D call: TRBD1 (6 bases). Germline CDR1 is SGHTA and CDR2 is FQGTGA. This CDR3 comprises 13 residues. V lost 5 bases and J lost 4, with 10 bases in between. The CDR3 region has the DNA TGTGCCAGCAGCGGGGGCCCGGCAGATACGCAGTATTTT. This codes for CASSGGPADTQYF.

This chain links TRBV30 with TRBJ2-7; D might be TRBD2 (6 bases). There are 14 residues in the CDR3. Germline values: CDR1 GTSNPN, CDR2 SVGIG (reference sequence). Between the trimmed V and J ends, which lost 5 bases and 2 bases, there was a span of 16 bases. The CDR3 sequence: CAWRGAAVPYEQYF. Here the CDR3 DNA reads TGTGCCTGGCGCGGGGCTGCAGTGCCCTACGAGCAGTACTTC.

V is TRBV18 and J is TRBJ1-3; the D is unclear. Per the germline V gene, CDR1 is KGHSH and CDR2 is LQKENI. Between the trimmed V and J ends, which lost 3 bases and 0 bases, there was a span of 9 bases. The CDR3 is made up of 15 amino acids. The CDR3 DNA sequence: TGTGCCAGCTCACCGGACGGGAGCTCTGGAAACACCATATATTTT. Translating gives CASSPDGSSGNTIYF.

The chain is built from TRBV2 and TRBJ1-5; D is perhaps TRBD1 (5 bases). Per the germline V gene, CDR1 is SNHLY and CDR2 is FYNNEI. Trimming pared 4 bases from V and 5 bases from J, leaving 12 bases between. The CDR3 covers 14 residues. CDR3: CASSGIGGYQPQHF. Here the CDR3 DNA reads TGTGCCAGCAGTGGGATTGGGGGGTATCAGCCCCAGCATTTT.

The chain couples TRBV5-1 to TRBJ1-6, with a possible D match to TRBD1 (5 bases). The CDR3 runs 18 residues. V was cut by 0 bases and J by 11 bases, with 24 bases left in between. Germline V gene lookup returns CDR1 SGHRS and CDR2 YFSETQ. DNA of the CDR3: TGCGCCAGCAGCTTGGACATTCGTGCCCAGGGTGGCGGAGCACCCCTCCACTTT. Translated: CASSLDIRAQGGGAPLHF.

The chain has TRBV2 and TRBJ2-1, with 7 nucleotides matching TRBD1. The V and J ends lost 6 bases and 0 bases, in that order; junction bases with no gene match: 5. From germline, CDR1 is SNHLY and CDR2 FYNNEI. CDR3 length: 15 residues. The CDR3 bases are TGTGCCAGCAGAGGGGGCCAGAGCTCCTACAATGAGCAGTTCTTC. Translated: CASRGGQSSYNEQFF.

The chain links TRBV5-6 to TRBJ1-4; TRBD1 agrees at 8 bases. CDR1 is SGHDT, CDR2 YYEEEE, per germline. After removal of 4 bases from V and 8 bases from J, the junction contained 10 bases not matched to a gene. This CDR3 has 15 residues. CDR3: CASSILTGGAEKLFF. The CDR3, as DNA: TGTGCCAGCAGCATCCTAACAGGGGGGGCGGAAAAACTGTTTTTT.

This chain connects TRBV14 to TRBJ1-1, with TRBD1 identical over 10 bases. The CDR3 consists of 13 residues. Germline V CDR1 and CDR2: SGHDN, FVKESK. The ends lost 3 bases at V and 11 bases at J; junction bases unmatched: 6. The chain's CDR3 is CASSHRQGAWAFF. The CDR3 nucleotides are TGTGCCAGCAGCCACAGACAGGGGGCTTGGGCTTTCTTT.

This clone was seen more than once but under ten times. The chain carries TRBV19 and TRBJ1-1; 9 positions agree with TRBD1. The CDR3 has 14 residues. The germline V gene has CDR1 LNHDA and CDR2 SQIVND (reference sequence). The J segment lost 8 bases and the V segment lost 1 base, leaving 5 bases of the junction unmatched. The CDR3 region is CASSIGRTGEEAFF. The CDR3 DNA is TGTGCCAGTAGTATAGGAAGGACAGGGGAGGAAGCTTTCTTT.

V and J are TRBV29-1 and TRBJ1-1; 7 bases match TRBD1. J gave up 0 bases and V 4 bases, and 14 bases lay outside the gene matches. The CDR3 is 17 residues long. Germline CDR1 reads SQVTM; CDR2 reads ANQGSEA. The CDR3 region has the DNA TGCAGCGTTGCTGATATCCGGGACAGCTTTATGAACACTGAAGCTTTCTTT. As protein: CSVADIRDSFMNTEAFF.